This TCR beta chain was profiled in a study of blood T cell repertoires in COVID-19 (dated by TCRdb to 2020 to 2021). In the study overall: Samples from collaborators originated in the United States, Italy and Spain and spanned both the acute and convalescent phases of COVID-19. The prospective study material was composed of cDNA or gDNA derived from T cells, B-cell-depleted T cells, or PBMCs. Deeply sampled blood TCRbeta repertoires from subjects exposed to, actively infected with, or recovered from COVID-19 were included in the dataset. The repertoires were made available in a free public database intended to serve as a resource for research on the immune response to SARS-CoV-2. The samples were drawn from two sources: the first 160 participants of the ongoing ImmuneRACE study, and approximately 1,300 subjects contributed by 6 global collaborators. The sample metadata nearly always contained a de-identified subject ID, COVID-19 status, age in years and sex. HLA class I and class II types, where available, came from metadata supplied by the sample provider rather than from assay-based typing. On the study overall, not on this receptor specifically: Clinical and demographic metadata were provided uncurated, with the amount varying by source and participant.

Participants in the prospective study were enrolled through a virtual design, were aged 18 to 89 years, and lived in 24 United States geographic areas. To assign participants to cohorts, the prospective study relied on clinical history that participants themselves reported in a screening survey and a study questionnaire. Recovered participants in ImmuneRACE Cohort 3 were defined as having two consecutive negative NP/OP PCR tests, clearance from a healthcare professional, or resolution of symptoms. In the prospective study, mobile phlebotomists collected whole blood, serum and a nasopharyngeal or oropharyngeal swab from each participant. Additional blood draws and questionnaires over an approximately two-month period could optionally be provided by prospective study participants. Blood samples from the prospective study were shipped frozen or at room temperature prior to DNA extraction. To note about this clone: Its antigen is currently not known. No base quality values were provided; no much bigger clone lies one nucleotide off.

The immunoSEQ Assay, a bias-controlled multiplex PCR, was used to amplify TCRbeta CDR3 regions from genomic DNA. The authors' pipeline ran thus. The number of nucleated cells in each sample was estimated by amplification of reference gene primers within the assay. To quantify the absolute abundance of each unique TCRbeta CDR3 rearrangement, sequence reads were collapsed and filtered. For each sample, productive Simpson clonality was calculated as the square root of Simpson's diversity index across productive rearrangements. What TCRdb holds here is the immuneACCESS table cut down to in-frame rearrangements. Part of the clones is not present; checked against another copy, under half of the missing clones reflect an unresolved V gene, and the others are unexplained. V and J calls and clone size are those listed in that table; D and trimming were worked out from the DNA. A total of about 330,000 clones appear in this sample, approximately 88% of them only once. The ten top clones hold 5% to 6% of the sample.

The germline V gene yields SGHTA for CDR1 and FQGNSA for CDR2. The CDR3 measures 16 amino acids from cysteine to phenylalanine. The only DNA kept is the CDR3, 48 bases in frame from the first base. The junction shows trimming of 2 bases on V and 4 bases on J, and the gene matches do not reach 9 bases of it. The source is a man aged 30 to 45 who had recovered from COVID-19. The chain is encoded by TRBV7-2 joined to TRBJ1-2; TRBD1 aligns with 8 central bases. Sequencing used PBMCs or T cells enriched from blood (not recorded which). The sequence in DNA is TGTGCCAGCAGCTTACGGTCCGGACAGGGAAGCTATGGCTACACCTTC. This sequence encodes CASSLRSGQGSYGYTF.